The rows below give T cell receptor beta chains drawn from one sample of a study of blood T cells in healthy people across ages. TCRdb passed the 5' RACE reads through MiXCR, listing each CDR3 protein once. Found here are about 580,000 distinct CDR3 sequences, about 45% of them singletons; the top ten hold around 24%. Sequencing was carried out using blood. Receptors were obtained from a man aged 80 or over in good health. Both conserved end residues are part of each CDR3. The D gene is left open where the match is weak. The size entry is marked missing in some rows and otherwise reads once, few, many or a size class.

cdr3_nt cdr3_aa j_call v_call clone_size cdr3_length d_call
TGTGCCAGCAGCCCACCGTCTCAGGACTCCCGATATGAGCAGTTCTTC CASSPPSQDSRYEQFF TRBJ2-1 TRBV7-9 many 16 .
TGCAGCGTTTTCGTTGCCTCTGGGGCCAACGTCCTGACTTTC CSVFVASGANVLTF TRBJ2-6 TRBV29-1 . 14 .
TGTGCCAGCAGTTACTCTAGGACGGGACCCTACAATGAGCAGTTCTTC CASSYSRTGPYNEQFF TRBJ2-1 TRBV6-5 many 16 .
TGTGCCAGCAGCAAGACATCGATCTACGAGCAGTACTTC CASSKTSIYEQYF TRBJ2-7 TRBV28 . 13 .
TGCAGCGTCACCGGGCCCGGCGGGACCCAGTACTTC CSVTGPGGTQYF TRBJ2-5 TRBV29-1 . 12 .
TGTGCCAGCAGCCGTAGGGACAATGAAGCTTTCTTT CASSRRDNEAFF TRBJ1-1 TRBV9 . 12 .
TGTGCCAGTTCAGTCGGTGCTGACAATGAGCAGTTCTTC CASSVGADNEQFF TRBJ2-1 TRBV28 few 13 .
TGTGCTAGCAGCTCGCAGCAGGGGGGGAATGAGCAGTTCTTC CASSSQQGGNEQFF TRBJ2-1 TRBV7-7 . 14 .
TGCGCCAGCAGCTTGGCTGACAGTAAAGAGACCCAGTACTTC CASSLADSKETQYF TRBJ2-5 TRBV5-1 few 14 .
TGTGCCAGCAGAAACCGGGACAGGGGAGTCTTGGAAGAAAAACTGTTTTTT CASRNRDRGVLEEKLFF TRBJ1-4 TRBV7-8 . 17 TRBD1
TGCGCCAGCAGCTTGGCCGCATTCACAGATACGCAGTATTTT CASSLAAFTDTQYF TRBJ2-3 TRBV5-1 few 14 .
TGTGCCGGCAGCCCCGGGCGCGGGGGTTCCACAGATACGCAGTATTTT CAGSPGRGGSTDTQYF TRBJ2-3 TRBV7-3 . 16 TRBD2
TGTGCCAGCAGTGACGGGCAGATTCCTTCTGGCTACACCTTC CASSDGQIPSGYTF TRBJ1-2 TRBV6-6 . 14 .
TGTGCCAGCAGGGGGCGGGCCATAAGCTCCTACAATGAGCAGTTCTTC CASRGRAISSYNEQFF TRBJ2-1 TRBV6-6 few 16 .
TGCAGCGTAGGACAGGGAGGGGCGGGTGAGACCCAGTACTTC CSVGQGGAGETQYF TRBJ2-5 TRBV29-1 . 14 .
TGTGCCTTCAACTTACAGGGAGGCACAGATACGCAGTATTTT CAFNLQGGTDTQYF TRBJ2-3 TRBV30 . 14 .
TGCAGTGCTAGAGAACCCCAGGCAGGGGGCAAATCACCCCTCCACTTT CSAREPQAGGKSPLHF TRBJ1-6 TRBV20-1 . 16 TRBD1
TGCAGTGCTAGATCCCGGGGGTGGAGTGAGACCCAGTACTTC CSARSRGWSETQYF TRBJ2-5 TRBV20-1 . 14 .
TGTGCCAGCAGCGTTAGAAGAAAGACTAGCACAGATACGCAGTATTTT CASSVRRKTSTDTQYF TRBJ2-3 TRBV9 . 16 .
TGTGCCAGCAGGTCGGGGGGCGGGGATTCTCGGCCCCAGCATTTT CASRSGGGDSRPQHF TRBJ1-5 TRBV27 . 15 .
TGCAGTGCCCCTTCTCTGGTCCGGAGGAGGTCAGACTATGGCTACACCTTC CSAPSLVRRRSDYGYTF TRBJ1-2 TRBV20-1 . 17 .
TGTGCCAGCAGCCTTGCAAGCACGGACAGGGTACAGTACTTC CASSLASTDRVQYF TRBJ2-5 TRBV7-6 . 14 TRBD1
TGTGCCAGCAGTTCGGACAGAGGACAGCCCCAGCATTTT CASSSDRGQPQHF TRBJ1-5 TRBV6-5 . 13 .